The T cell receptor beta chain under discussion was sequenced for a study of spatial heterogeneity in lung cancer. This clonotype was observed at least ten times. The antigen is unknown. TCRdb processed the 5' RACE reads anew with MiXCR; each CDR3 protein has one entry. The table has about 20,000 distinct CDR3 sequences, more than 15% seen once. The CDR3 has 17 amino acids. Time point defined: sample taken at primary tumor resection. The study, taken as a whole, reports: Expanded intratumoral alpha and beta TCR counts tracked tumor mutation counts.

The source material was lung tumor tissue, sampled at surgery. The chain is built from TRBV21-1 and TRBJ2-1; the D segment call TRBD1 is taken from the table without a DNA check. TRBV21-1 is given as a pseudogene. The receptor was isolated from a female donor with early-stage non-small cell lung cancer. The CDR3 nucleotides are TGTGCCAGCAGTAAAGACTTCCCTCGGGGGGTTGACAATGAGCAGTTCTTC. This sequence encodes CASSKDFPRGVDNEQFF.